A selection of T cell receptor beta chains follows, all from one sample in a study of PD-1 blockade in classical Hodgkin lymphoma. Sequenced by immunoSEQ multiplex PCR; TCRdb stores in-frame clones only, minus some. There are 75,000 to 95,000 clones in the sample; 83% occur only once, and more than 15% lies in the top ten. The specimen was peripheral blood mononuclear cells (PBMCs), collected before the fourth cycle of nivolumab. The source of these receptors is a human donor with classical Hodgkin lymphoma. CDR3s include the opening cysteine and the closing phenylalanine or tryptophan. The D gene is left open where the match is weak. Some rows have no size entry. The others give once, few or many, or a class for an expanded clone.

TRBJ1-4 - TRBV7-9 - TGTGCCAGCAGCTTAGCTGCCAGGGTTGGTGAAAAACTGTTTTTT CASSLAARVGEKLFF
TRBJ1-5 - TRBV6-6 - TGTGCCAGCAGTTTCCTTACCGGGTCCGATCAGCCCCAGCATTTT CASSFLTGSDQPQHF
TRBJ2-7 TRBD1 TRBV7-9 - TGTGCCAGCAGCTGGACCGGGACAGGGCCCTACGAGCAGTACTTC CASSWTGTGPYEQYF
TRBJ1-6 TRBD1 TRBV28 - TGTGCCAGCAGAGCTTGGGGACAGGCGAATTCACCCCTCCACTTT CASRAWGQANSPLHF
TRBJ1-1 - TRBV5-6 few TGTGCCAGCAGCTTGGTAGGGTCCTCAGGGGAAGCTTTCTTT CASSLVGSSGEAFF
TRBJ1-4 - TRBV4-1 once TGCGCCAGCAGCCCCGAGCGAGAAAAACTGTTTTTT CASSPEREKLFF
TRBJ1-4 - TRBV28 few TGTGCCAGCAGTTTAGGGACAACGCCCGGGGCTTTTTTT CASSLGTTPGAFF
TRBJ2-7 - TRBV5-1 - TGCGCCAGCAGCTTGGAAGTTGGCGAGCAGTACTTC CASSLEVGEQYF
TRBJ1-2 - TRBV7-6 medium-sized TGTGCCAGCAGCCAGGAGGAGAGAGCTAACTATGGCTACACCTTC CASSQEERANYGYTF
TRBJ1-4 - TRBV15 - TGTGCCACCACCCGGGGGGGGAGGGAGAATGAAAAACTGTTTTTT CATTRGGRENEKLFF
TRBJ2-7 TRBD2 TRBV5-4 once TGTGCCAGCAGCTTGGAGGGCGGGAGGGCCTCCTACGAGCAGTACTTC CASSLEGGRASYEQYF
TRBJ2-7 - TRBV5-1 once TGCGCCAGCAGCTTGGGCGAGGCCGAGCAGTACTTC CASSLGEAEQYF
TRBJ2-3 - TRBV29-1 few TGCAGCGTTGACACAGATACGCAGTATTTT CSVDTDTQYF
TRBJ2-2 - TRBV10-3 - TGTGCCATCAGTGAGTCCCCTACGACCGGGGAGCTGTTTTTT CAISESPTTGELFF
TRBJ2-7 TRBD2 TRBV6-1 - TGTGCCAGCAGTGAAGGGACTAGCGGGACCTTCTACGAGCAGTACTTC CASSEGTSGTFYEQYF
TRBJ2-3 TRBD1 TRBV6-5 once TGTGCCAGCAGTAACGACAGGGGGGACGGGGATACGCAGTATTTT CASSNDRGDGDTQYF
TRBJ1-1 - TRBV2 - TGTGCCAGCAATAGCGGTATGAACACTGAAGCTTTCTTT CASNSGMNTEAFF